This paragraph reports one T cell receptor (beta chain). This record belongs to a study of control samples from healthy donors and cancer patients. This CDR3 contains 18 residues. CDR1 is SGHVS and CDR2 is FNYEAQ in the germline V gene. V was clipped by 1 base and J by 1 base, with 14 bases between them. Sequencing used immunoSEQ multiplex PCR; TCRdb keeps in-frame clones, though not all of them. The sample yields around 150,000 clones, 96% seen once. The sequencing input was blood. The chain uses TRBV7-6 and TRBJ2-6; D is uncertain. This sequence originates from a woman between 25 and 40 years old in good health. The CDR3 is CASSLERPESSGANVLTF. As DNA, the CDR3 is TGTGCCAGCAGCTTAGAGAGGCCAGAATCATCTGGGGCCAACGTCCTGACTTTC.